A single sample gave rise to the 8 T cell receptor beta chains below, sequenced in a study of control samples from healthy donors and cancer patients. Using immunoSEQ multiplex PCR, the repertoire was profiled, and TCRdb retains in-frame clones only, with some absent. The data contain about 130,000 clones, about 88% of them singletons. Source material: blood. The receptors derive from a man in his forties or fifties in good health.

The rearrangement uses TRBV30 and TRBJ2-2, with D possibly being TRBD1 or TRBD2 (6 bases each). The CDR3 consists of 19 residues. V was trimmed by 0 bases and J by 5 bases, leaving 25 bases between them. Germline V gives CDR1 GTSNPN, CDR2 SVGIG (reference sequence). The CDR3 region has the DNA TGTGCCTGGAGTGTAAAAGTCGGCCCCATCGGGGGCAGGACCGGGGAGCTGTTTTTT. It encodes CAWSVKVGPIGGRTGELFF.

The chain employs TRBV5-1 and TRBJ2-7, with TRBD2 as a possible D gene (5 bases). This CDR3 has 13 amino acids. Germline V gene sequence: CDR1 SGHRS, CDR2 YFSETQ. V was pared by 2 bases and J by 4 bases, with 10 bases between. The CDR3 here is CASSLEGGYEQYF. CDR3 DNA: TGCGCCAGCAGCTTAGAGGGCGGTTACGAGCAGTACTTC.

The chain recombines TRBV18 with TRBJ1-1, with D possibly TRBD1 on 5 matching bases. Looked up from germline, CDR1 is KGHSH and CDR2 is LQKENI. The CDR3 totals 13 residues. The germline V and J ends were trimmed by 3 bases and 6 bases, with 11 bases remaining between them. CDR3 DNA: TGTGCCAGCTCACCCCTTCAGGGCCCTGAAGCTTTCTTT. Translation gives CASSPLQGPEAFF.

This chain joins TRBV18 and TRBJ2-7; 7 bases match TRBD1. Germline values: CDR1 KGHSH, CDR2 LQKENI. CDR3 size: 15 residues. V was pared by 5 bases and J by 3 bases, with 10 bases of the junction left unmatched. The CDR3 coding sequence is TGTGCCAGCTCAGAAGGACAGGTGCCTTTCTACGAGCAGTACTTC. Translation: CASSEGQVPFYEQYF.

CDR3 in DNA: TGCGCCAGCAGCTTGGACTACAGGGCTCTTTACGAGCAGTACTTC. Translating gives CASSLDYRALYEQYF. This sequence joins TRBV5-1 and TRBJ2-7, with D maybe TRBD1 (6 bases). Trimming shortened V by 0 bases and J by 4 bases, and 14 bases separated the two germline ends. The CDR3 has 15 residues. Per germline, CDR1 SGHRS and CDR2 YFSETQ.

This chain uses TRBV2 with TRBJ2-7, with TRBD1 matching 10 bases. V lost 7 bases and J lost 6; bases outside the gene matches: 9. The CDR3 consists of 14 residues. The germline V gene has CDR1 SNHLY and CDR2 FYNNEI. CDR3 in amino acids: CASIRGTGVSEQYF. The CDR3 coding sequence is TGTGCCAGCATCAGGGGGACAGGGGTATCCGAGCAGTACTTC.

The rearrangement joins TRBV3-1 (or the pseudogene TRBV3-2) to TRBJ2-7, with 10 bases fitting TRBD1. The CDR3 length is 13 residues. Germline V CDR1 and CDR2: LGHDT, YNNKEL (reference sequence). V gave up 7 bases and J gave up 6 bases; unmatched junction bases: 6. The CDR3 protein is CASKGTGAVEQYF. Written as DNA, the CDR3 is TGTGCCAGCAAAGGGACAGGGGCTGTCGAGCAGTACTTC.

The CDR3: CASQGRGPWQAFF. In DNA form, the CDR3 reads TGCGCCAGCCAAGGGCGGGGGCCCTGGCAAGCTTTCTTT. The chain has TRBV10-2 and TRBJ1-1, with TRBD1 as a possible D gene (6 bases). V was pared by 8 bases and J by 9 bases, with 19 bases between. Germline assignment: CDR1 WSHSY and CDR2 SAAADI. The CDR3 totals 13 residues.